This is a list of T cell receptor beta chains from one sample in a study of blood T cell repertoires in COVID-19. Method: immunoSEQ multiplex PCR; TCRdb's copy keeps in-frame clones and lacks some. The sample includes 26,000 or so clones, roughly 87% seen only once; the top ten take roughly 17%. Material for sequencing was peripheral blood. These receptors came from a human donor in a cohort sampled during active COVID-19. Both conserved end residues are part of each CDR3. A D gene is named only where the DNA matches it firmly.

v_call d_call cdr3_aa
TRBV18 TRBD2 CASSRLALDTQYF
TRBV3-1/TRBV3-2 TRBD1 CASSPSDRGYTF
TRBV27 - CASSFGRGGNQPQHF
TRBV7-6 TRBD1 CASSAQTGDSGNTIYF
TRBV19 - CASMRGGTPSNTEAFF
TRBV5-4 - CASSLVGGSEQYF
TRBV5-1 - CASSLGAGASSYEQYF
TRBV11-2 - CASSAGPGTSRELFF
TRBV27 TRBD1 CASSLSPPGQGWDTQYF
TRBV9 TRBD2 CASRERGGTGELFF